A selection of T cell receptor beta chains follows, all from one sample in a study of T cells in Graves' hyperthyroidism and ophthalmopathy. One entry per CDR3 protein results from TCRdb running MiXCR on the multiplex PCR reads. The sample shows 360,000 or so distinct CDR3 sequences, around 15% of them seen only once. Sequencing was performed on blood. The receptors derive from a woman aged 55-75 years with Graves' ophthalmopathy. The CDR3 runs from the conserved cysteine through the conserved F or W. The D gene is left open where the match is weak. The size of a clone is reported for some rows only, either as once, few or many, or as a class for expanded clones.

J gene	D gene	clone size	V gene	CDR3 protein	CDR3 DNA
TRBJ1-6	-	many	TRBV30	CAWSGTRYNSPLHF	TGTGCCTGGAGTGGGACACGCTATAATTCACCCCTCCACTTT
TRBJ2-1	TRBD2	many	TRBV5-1	CASSLGTVAGGAYNEQFF	TGCGCCAGCAGCTTGGGGACTGTGGCGGGAGGTGCCTACAATGAGCAGTTCTTC
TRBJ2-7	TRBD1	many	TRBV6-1	CASTAPGGTGAYEQYF	TGTGCCAGCACCGCACCCGGCGGGACAGGGGCCTACGAGCAGTACTTC
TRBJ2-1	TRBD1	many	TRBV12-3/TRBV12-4	CASRLTGGVHEQFF	TGTGCCAGCAGACTTACAGGGGGCGTCCATGAGCAGTTCTTC
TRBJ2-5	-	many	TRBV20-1	CSARDAARRTIQETQYF	TGCAGTGCTAGGGATGCTGCTAGACGGACCATCCAAGAGACCCAGTACTTC
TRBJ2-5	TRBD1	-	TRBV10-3	CAISVSDRPYQETQYF	TGTGCCATCAGTGTGTCGGACAGGCCGTACCAAGAGACCCAGTACTTC
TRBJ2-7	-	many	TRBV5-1	CASSPPPGEQYF	TGCGCCAGCAGCCCCCCCCCGGGAGAGCAGTACTTC
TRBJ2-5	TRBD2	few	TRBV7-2	CASSMGWTSGPQETQYF	TGTGCCAGTAGCATGGGGTGGACTAGCGGGCCCCAAGAGACCCAGTACTTC
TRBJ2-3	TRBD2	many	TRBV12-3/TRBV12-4	CASSLELTSVTDTQYF	TGTGCCAGCAGTTTAGAGTTGACTAGCGTCACAGATACGCAGTATTTT
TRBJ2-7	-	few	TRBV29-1	CSVAGIYEQYF	TGCAGCGTTGCAGGGATCTACGAGCAGTACTTC
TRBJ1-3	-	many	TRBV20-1	CSARDQRPGNTIYF	TGCAGTGCTAGAGATCAAAGGCCTGGAAACACCATATATTTT
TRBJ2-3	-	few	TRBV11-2	CATVLRGLGTDTQYF	TGTGCCACCGTACTACGGGGATTAGGCACAGATACGCAGTATTTT
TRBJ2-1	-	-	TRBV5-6	CASSPGSGWAYNEQFF	TGTGCCAGCAGCCCAGGGTCGGGGTGGGCCTACAATGAGCAGTTCTTC
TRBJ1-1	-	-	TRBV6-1	CASTRVLGNTEAFF	TGTGCCAGCACACGAGTGCTAGGGAACACTGAAGCTTTCTTT
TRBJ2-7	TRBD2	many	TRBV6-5	CASSYSRLAGHEQYF	TGTGCCAGCAGTTACTCACGGCTAGCGGGACACGAGCAGTACTTC
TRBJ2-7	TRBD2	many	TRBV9	CASSRGDHYEQYF	TGTGCCAGCAGTCGGGGGGACCACTACGAGCAGTACTTC
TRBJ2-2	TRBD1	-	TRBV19	CASSGQGLTGELFF	TGTGCCAGTAGTGGACAGGGTTTAACCGGGGAGCTGTTTTTT
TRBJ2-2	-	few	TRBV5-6	CASSPPTTGELFF	TGTGCCAGCAGCCCCCCAACCACCGGGGAGCTGTTTTTT
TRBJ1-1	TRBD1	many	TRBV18	CASSSQGAEAFF	TGTGCCAGCAGTTCCCAGGGGGCTGAAGCTTTCTTT
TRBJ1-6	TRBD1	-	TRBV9	CASQGTGENSPLHF	TGTGCCAGCCAAGGGACAGGGGAGAATTCACCCCTCCACTTT
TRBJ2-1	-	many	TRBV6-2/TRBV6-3	CASSYSTSSVGEQFF	TGTGCCAGCAGTTACTCGACGAGTAGCGTTGGTGAGCAGTTCTTC
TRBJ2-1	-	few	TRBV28	CASSLWVYNEQFF	TGTGCCAGCAGTTTGTGGGTTTACAATGAGCAGTTCTTC
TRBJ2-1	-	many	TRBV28	CASSWPDPPNEQFF	TGTGCCAGCAGTTGGCCCGACCCCCCCAATGAGCAGTTCTTC
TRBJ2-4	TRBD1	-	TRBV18	CASSPGTVAKNIQYF	TGTGCCAGCTCCCCAGGGACAGTCGCTAAAAACATTCAGTACTTC
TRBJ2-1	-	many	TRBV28	CASNLSPGPQFF	TGTGCCAGCAACCTATCCCCGGGACCTCAGTTCTTC
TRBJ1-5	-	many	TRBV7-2	CASSAHRSNQPQHF	TGTGCCAGCAGCGCCCACCGTAGCAATCAGCCCCAGCATTTT
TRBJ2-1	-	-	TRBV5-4	CASSADRNYNEQFF	TGTGCCAGCAGCGCGGACAGAAATTACAATGAGCAGTTCTTC
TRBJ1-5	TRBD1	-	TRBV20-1	CSADRDRLNQPQHF	TGCAGTGCTGACCGGGACAGGCTAAATCAGCCCCAGCATTTT
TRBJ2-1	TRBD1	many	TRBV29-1	CSVEVGGNYNEQFF	TGCAGCGTTGAGGTAGGGGGCAACTACAATGAGCAGTTCTTC
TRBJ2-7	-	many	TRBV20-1	CSASPPDSPDYEQYF	TGCAGTGCCTCACCTCCGGACTCGCCCGACTACGAGCAGTACTTC
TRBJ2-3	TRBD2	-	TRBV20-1	CSARKSGRARDTQYF	TGCAGTGCTAGAAAAAGCGGGAGGGCCAGGGATACGCAGTATTTT
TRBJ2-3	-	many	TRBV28	CASSFLDTQYF	TGTGCCAGCAGTTTCCTAGATACGCAGTATTTT
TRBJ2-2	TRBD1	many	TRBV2	CASSELRTGSVELFF	TGTGCCAGCAGTGAATTGAGGACAGGGTCCGTCGAGCTGTTTTTT
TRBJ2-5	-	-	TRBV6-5	CASSYHRGRGRETQYF	TGTGCCAGCAGTTACCATCGGGGAAGGGGAAGAGAGACCCAGTACTTC
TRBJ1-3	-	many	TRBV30	CAWSVQRVGGNTIYF	TGTGCCTGGAGTGTACAAAGGGTTGGTGGAAACACCATATATTTT
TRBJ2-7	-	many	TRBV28	CASSYRGGIYEQYF	TGTGCCAGCAGTTACAGGGGGGGAATCTACGAGCAGTACTTC
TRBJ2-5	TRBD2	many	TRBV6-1	CASRTVGRASVRETQYF	TGTGCCAGCAGGACCGTCGGGAGGGCCTCGGTGAGAGAGACCCAGTACTTC
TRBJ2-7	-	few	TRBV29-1	CSVEAGYEQYF	TGCAGCGTTGAAGCGGGGTACGAGCAGTACTTC
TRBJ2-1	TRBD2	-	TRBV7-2	CASSPRLAGGGYNEQFF	TGTGCCAGCAGCCCCCGACTAGCGGGAGGGGGTTACAATGAGCAGTTCTTC
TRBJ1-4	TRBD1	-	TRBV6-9	CASSYPLQGAREKLFF	TGTGCCAGCAGTTACCCCCTCCAGGGGGCTCGGGAAAAACTGTTTTTT
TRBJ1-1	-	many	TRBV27	CASTPGRRVAFF	TGTGCCAGCACCCCGGGACGGAGAGTGGCTTTCTTT
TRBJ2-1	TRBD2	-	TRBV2	CASRASGSFHNEQFF	TGTGCCAGCAGGGCTAGCGGGAGTTTCCACAATGAGCAGTTCTTC
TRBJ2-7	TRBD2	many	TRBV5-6	CASSLAGSGRTRLEQYF	TGTGCCAGCAGCTTGGCCGGTAGCGGGAGGACGCGACTCGAGCAGTACTTC
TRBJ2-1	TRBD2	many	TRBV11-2	CASSLRRTSGKVNEQFF	TGTGCCAGCAGCTTAAGACGGACTAGCGGGAAGGTGAATGAGCAGTTCTTC
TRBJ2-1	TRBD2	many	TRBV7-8	CASSDKAGANEQFF	TGTGCCAGCAGCGACAAGGCGGGAGCGAATGAGCAGTTCTTC
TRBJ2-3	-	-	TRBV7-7	CASSLDITDTQYF	TGTGCTAGCAGCTTAGATATAACAGATACGCAGTATTTT
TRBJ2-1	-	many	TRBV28	CASRPPPYNEQFF	TGTGCCAGCAGGCCGCCGCCCTACAATGAGCAGTTCTTC
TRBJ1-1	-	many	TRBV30	CAGRTYGTAFF	TGTGCCGGGAGAACCTATGGAACAGCTTTCTTT
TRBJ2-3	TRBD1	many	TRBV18	CASSPGRQGADTQYF	TGTGCCAGCTCACCGGGTAGACAGGGAGCAGATACGCAGTATTTT
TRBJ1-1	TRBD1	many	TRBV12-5	CASGLPRQGVAEAFF	TGTGCTAGTGGTTTGCCCCGACAGGGGGTAGCTGAAGCTTTCTTT
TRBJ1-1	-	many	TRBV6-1	CASSERTVNTEAFF	TGTGCCAGCAGTGAACGGACGGTGAACACTGAAGCTTTCTTT
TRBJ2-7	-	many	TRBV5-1	CASSLVGGSSYEQYF	TGTGCCAGCAGTTTAGTGGGGGGTTCTTCCTACGAGCAGTACTTC
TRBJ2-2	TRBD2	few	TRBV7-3	CASSFLSGRNTGELFF	TGTGCCAGCAGCTTCTTGAGCGGGAGGAACACCGGGGAGCTGTTTTTT
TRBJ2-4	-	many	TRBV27	CASSPEAGRQNIQYF	TGTGCCAGCAGTCCAGAGGCGGGGAGGCAAAACATTCAGTACTTC
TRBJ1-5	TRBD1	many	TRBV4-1	CASSRDSGSNQPQHF	TGCGCCAGCAGTCGGGACAGCGGGAGCAATCAGCCCCAGCATTTT